These 27 T cell receptor beta chains were all obtained from the same sample, sequenced in a study of blood T cell repertoires in COVID-19. The protocol was immunoSEQ multiplex PCR, while the TCRdb copy is restricted to in-frame clones and leaves out a portion. The sample shows some 390,000 clones, 89% of them seen only once. Sequencing used PBMCs or T cells enriched from blood (not recorded which). All receptors derive from a woman aged 25 to 39 who had recovered from COVID-19.

This chain connects TRBV3-1 (or the pseudogene TRBV3-2) to TRBJ2-2; TRBD2 might be the D (6 bases). With 1 base removed from V and 7 bases from J, the gap between germline ends came to 13 bases. The CDR3 loop spans 15 amino acids. The germline CDR1 and CDR2 sequences are LGHDT and YNNKEL (reference sequence). The CDR3 region has the DNA TGTGCCAGCAGCCAAGGGTGGGGAGGAGACGGGGAGCTGTTTTTT. Its protein product is CASSQGWGGDGELFF.

CDR3 loop: CASSYSAGRANQPQHF. The CDR3 bases are TGTGCCAGCAGTTACTCGGCGGGACGCGCTAATCAGCCCCAGCATTTT. The chain recombines TRBV6-6 with TRBJ1-5, with D possibly TRBD1 on 5 matching bases. This CDR3 is 16 amino acids long. CDR1 MNHNY and CDR2 SVGAGI come from the germline V gene (reference sequence). The V end was cut by 0 bases, the J end by 4 bases, with 13 bases between.

This chain uses TRBV11-2 with TRBJ1-5, with a weak D call TRBD1 (6 bases). This CDR3 has 14 amino acids. Germline values: CDR1 SGHAT, CDR2 FQNNGV. V shed 2 bases and J shed 5 bases, with 10 bases lying between them. The CDR3 region has the DNA TGTGCCAGCAGCTTATCAGGGGCGGATCAGCCCCAGCATTTT. The encoded protein is CASSLSGADQPQHF.

The chain recombines TRBV2 with TRBJ2-7; maybe TRBD1 (5 bases). This CDR3 spans 12 amino acids. CDR1 SNHLY and CDR2 FYNNEI come from the germline V gene. V was trimmed by 8 bases and J by 2 bases, leaving 10 bases between them. The CDR3 sequence is CASQGSTYEQYF. The CDR3, as DNA: TGTGCCAGCCAGGGCAGCACCTACGAGCAGTACTTC.

The chain employs TRBV5-1 and TRBJ2-5; 11 bases agree with TRBD2. CDR3 length: 14 amino acids. In germline, CDR1 is SGHRS, CDR2 YFSETQ. V was pared by 5 bases and J by 3 bases, with 3 bases of the junction left unmatched. The CDR3 sequence: CASSGTSGEETQYF. As DNA, the CDR3 is TGCGCCAGCAGTGGGACTAGCGGAGAAGAGACCCAGTACTTC.

The genes are TRBV9 and TRBJ2-5; TRBD1 matches 12 bases. The CDR3 length is 16 residues. Germline CDR1 and CDR2: SGDLS and YYNGEE. The ends lost 3 bases at V and 2 bases at J; junction bases unmatched: 5. Written as DNA, the CDR3 is TGTGCCAGCAGCGCCCCGGGACAGGGGGCTCAAGAGACCCAGTACTTC. Translated: CASSAPGQGAQETQYF. Supplemented by reference TRBV9 and TRBJ2-5, the full variable domain reads DSGVTQTPKHLITATGQRVTLRCSPRSGDLSVYWYQQSLDQGLQFLIQYYNGEERAKGNILERFSAQQFPDLHSELNLSSLELGDSALYFCASSAPGQGAQETQYFGPGTRLLVL.

The gene calls are TRBV2 and TRBJ1-5, with D unclear. The CDR3 sequence is 11 residues long. V was trimmed by 4 bases and J by 10 bases, leaving 8 bases between them. CDR1 is SNHLY and CDR2 is FYNNEI in the germline V gene. CDR3 protein: CASSVFIPQHF. The CDR3 region has the DNA TGTGCCAGCAGTGTTTTTATACCCCAGCATTTT.

The V and J genes are TRBV7-9 and TRBJ2-7; 9 nucleotides align to TRBD2. The germline CDR1 and CDR2 sequences are SEHNR and FQNEAQ (reference sequence). The V gene end was trimmed by 2 bases and the J gene end by 1 base; junction bases not matched to a gene: 6. This CDR3 comprises 16 residues. The CDR3 loop is CASSLRSSGDSYEQYF. The CDR3 coding sequence is TGTGCCAGCAGCTTAAGATCTAGCGGGGATTCCTACGAGCAGTACTTC.

The chain employs TRBV7-6 and TRBJ2-5; D unresolved. The ends were cut back, 1 base at V and 4 bases at J, with 16 bases in the middle. CDR1 is SGHVS and CDR2 is FNYEAQ in the germline V gene. The CDR3 length is 16 residues. This CDR3 is CASSLEVAALGETQYF. CDR3 in DNA: TGTGCCAGCAGCTTAGAGGTAGCTGCCCTCGGAGAGACCCAGTACTTC.

The V call is TRBV19, the J call TRBJ2-7; 9 bases line up with TRBD1. The CDR3 has 14 amino acids. V lost 6 bases and J lost 4; bases outside the gene matches: 7. Germline V CDR1 and CDR2: LNHDA, SQIVND (reference sequence). CDR3 region: CASRPNRGRYEQYF. CDR3 DNA sequence: TGTGCCAGTAGACCGAACAGGGGGCGGTACGAGCAGTACTTC.

This chain connects TRBV28 to TRBJ1-1, with D maybe TRBD1 (5 bases). V was clipped by 8 bases and J by 2 bases, with 9 bases between them. This CDR3 comprises 12 residues. Germline V gene sequence: CDR1 MDHEN, CDR2 SYDVKM. The CDR3 loop reads CASLDTNTEAFF. CDR3 in DNA: TGTGCCAGCTTGGACACCAACACTGAAGCTTTCTTT.

The gene calls are TRBV12-3 or TRBV12-4 and TRBJ1-2; D call uncertain. The CDR3 is 13 amino acids. Deletions cut 2 bases from V and 8 bases from J, with 12 bases between. CDR3 sequence reads: CASSLLGSKGYTF. CDR3 sequence (DNA): TGTGCCAGCAGTTTACTGGGGAGTAAGGGCTACACCTTC.

This clone occurred once. The chain joins TRBV27 to TRBJ2-7; no firm D call. V lost 3 bases and J 0 bases, leaving 6 bases between the germline ends. Per the germline V gene, CDR1 is MNHEY and CDR2 is SMNVEV (reference sequence). The CDR3 contains 13 residues. Written as DNA, the CDR3 is TGTGCCAGCAGTTTGGGCCCCTCCTACGAGCAGTACTTC. This encodes CASSLGPSYEQYF.

This clone was picked up one time. J is TRBJ2-2 and V is TRBV5-1; possible D gene TRBD2, 5 bases. V was cut by 0 bases and J by 0 bases, with 9 bases left in between. The CDR3 contains 16 residues. Per the germline V gene, CDR1 is SGHRS and CDR2 is YFSETQ. The CDR3 DNA sequence: TGCGCCAGCAGCTTGGGCGGGCTGCCGAACACCGGGGAGCTGTTTTTT. Translating gives CASSLGGLPNTGELFF.

The chain recombines TRBV18 with TRBJ2-7; 7 bases are a match to TRBD2. After removal of 2 bases from V and 6 bases from J, the junction contained 10 bases not matched to a gene. In germline, CDR1 is KGHSH, CDR2 LQKENI. The CDR3 is 15 residues long. CDR3 DNA sequence: TGTGCCAGCTCACCATCGCTGCGGGAGCTCTCCGAGCAGTACTTC. Amino acid sequence: CASSPSLRELSEQYF.

The V call is TRBV5-5, the J call TRBJ1-2; no definite D call. V was shortened by 4 bases and J by 3 bases, with 19 bases between the two germline ends. Germline CDR1 and CDR2: SGHKS and YYEKEE (reference sequence). This CDR3 comprises 16 residues. CDR3 DNA sequence: TGTGCCAGCAGCGAGAATAAGGAGGTCGGATACTATGGCTACACCTTC. It yields the protein CASSENKEVGYYGYTF.

The chain carries TRBV27 and TRBJ2-7; 7 nucleotides align to TRBD1. The V and J ends lost 6 bases and 7 bases, in that order; junction bases with no gene match: 12. The germline V gene encodes CDR1 MNHEY and CDR2 SMNVEV (reference sequence). CDR3 length: 14 residues. CDR3 protein: CASSTGQSVREQYF. CDR3 DNA sequence: TGTGCCAGCAGCACGGGACAGTCCGTTCGTGAGCAGTACTTC.

Only one count was recorded for this clone. The rearrangement joins TRBV6-5 to TRBJ1-2; D is unclear. The germline V and J ends were trimmed by 7 bases and 7 bases, with 22 bases remaining between them. Germline V gene lookup returns CDR1 MNHEY and CDR2 SVGAGI. This CDR3 contains 15 residues. In DNA form, the CDR3 reads TGTGCCAGCAAGGCGCTAGCAGGTCGCCCTAGTGGCTACACCTTC. It specifies CASKALAGRPSGYTF.

This clone has only a few counts. CDR3 amino acids: CASSLGGTVMNTEAFF. As DNA, the CDR3 is TGTGCCAGCAGCTTAGGAGGGACAGTCATGAACACTGAAGCTTTCTTT. The rearrangement joins TRBV7-8 to TRBJ1-1; 7 nucleotides align to TRBD1. J gave up 0 bases and V 1 base, and 5 bases lay outside the gene matches. Germline CDR1 is SGHVS and CDR2 is FQNEAQ. The length of the CDR3 is 16 residues.

This chain joins TRBV6-4 and TRBJ2-1; 10 bases match TRBD2. The germline gives CDR1 MRHNA, CDR2 SNTAGT. The CDR3 is made up of 16 amino acids. V shed 2 bases, J shed 4 bases, and the junction held 5 bases outside the gene matches. CDR3: CASSDGLAGEYNEQFF. DNA for the CDR3: TGTGCCAGCAGTGACGGTCTAGCGGGGGAGTACAATGAGCAGTTCTTC.

The chain joins TRBV19 to TRBJ2-1; TRBD2 agrees at 8 bases. CDR3 length: 14 amino acids. Germline loops: CDR1 LNHDA, CDR2 SQIVND (reference sequence). Trimming removed 7 bases from V and 3 bases from J; junction bases left unmatched: 5. The CDR3 protein is CASKWAGGYNEQFF. The CDR3 DNA reads TGTGCCAGTAAATGGGCGGGGGGCTACAATGAGCAGTTCTTC.

V usage is TRBV9 and J usage is TRBJ1-1; D ambiguous. Germline CDR1 and CDR2: SGDLS and YYNGEE. Trimming left V 3 bases short and J 0 bases short, with 3 bases between. CDR3 length: 12 residues. The CDR3: CASSALNTEAFF. In DNA, the CDR3 is TGTGCCAGCAGCGCTTTGAACACTGAAGCTTTCTTT.

This chain uses TRBV5-1 with TRBJ2-5, with 7 bases fitting TRBD2. The trim removed 0 bases at V and 0 bases at J, leaving 8 bases unmatched. The CDR3 covers 17 residues. Germline V gene sequence: CDR1 SGHRS, CDR2 YFSETQ. The CDR3 sequence is CASSLVEAGQYQETQYF. The CDR3 DNA reads TGCGCCAGCAGCTTGGTGGAAGCGGGGCAGTACCAAGAGACCCAGTACTTC.

The genes are TRBV9 and TRBJ1-5; D remains ambiguous. V dropped 0 bases and J dropped 3 bases, with 10 bases sitting between them. The germline gives CDR1 SGDLS, CDR2 YYNGEE. This CDR3 is built from 15 residues. In DNA, the CDR3 is TGTGCCAGCAGCGTAGAGGGAGAAAACAATCAGCCCCAGCATTTT. Its protein is CASSVEGENNQPQHF.

In this sample, this clone turned up once. The chain links TRBV5-1 to TRBJ1-1; 7 positions match TRBD1. This CDR3 has 15 residues. With 4 bases clipped from V and 11 bases from J, the junction kept 17 bases outside the gene matches. The V gene's germline CDR1 is SGHRS and CDR2 YFSETQ. The CDR3, as DNA: TGCGCCAGCAGCCAAGACCCAACAGGGGTCATGGGGGCTTTCTTT. Translation: CASSQDPTGVMGAFF.

This clone was detected only once. The chain combines TRBV9 with TRBJ1-5; D might be TRBD1 (5 bases). Trimming left V 0 bases short and J 5 bases short, with 9 bases between. CDR1 SGDLS and CDR2 YYNGEE come from the germline V gene. The CDR3 is made up of 14 amino acids. Written as DNA, the CDR3 is TGTGCCAGCAGCGTAGCCGACAGCTATCAGCCCCAGCATTTT. Its protein is CASSVADSYQPQHF.

The V and J genes are TRBV21-1 and TRBJ1-1; the DNA was not used to check the table's D call, TRBD1. TRBV21-1 is given as a pseudogene. The CDR3 totals 13 residues. The CDR3 nucleotides are TGTGCCAGCGGGACACAAGGGGGCACTGAAGCTTTCTTT. Encoded protein: CASGTQGGTEAFF.